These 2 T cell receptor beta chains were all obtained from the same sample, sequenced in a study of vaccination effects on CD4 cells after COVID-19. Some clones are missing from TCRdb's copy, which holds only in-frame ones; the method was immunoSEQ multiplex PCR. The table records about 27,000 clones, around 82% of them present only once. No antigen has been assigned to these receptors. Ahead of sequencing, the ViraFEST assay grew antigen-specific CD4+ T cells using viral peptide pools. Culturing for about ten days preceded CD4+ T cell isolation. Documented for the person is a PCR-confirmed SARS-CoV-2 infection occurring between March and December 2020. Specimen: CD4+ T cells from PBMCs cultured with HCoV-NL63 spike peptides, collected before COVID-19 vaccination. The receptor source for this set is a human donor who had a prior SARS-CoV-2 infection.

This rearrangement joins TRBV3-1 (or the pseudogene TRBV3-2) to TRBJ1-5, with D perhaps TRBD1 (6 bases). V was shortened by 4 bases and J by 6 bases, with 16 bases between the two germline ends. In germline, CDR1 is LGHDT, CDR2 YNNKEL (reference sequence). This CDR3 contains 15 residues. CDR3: CASSRDSGGGQPQHF. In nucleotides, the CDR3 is TGTGCCAGCAGCCGAGATTCGGGGGGCGGTCAGCCCCAGCATTTT.

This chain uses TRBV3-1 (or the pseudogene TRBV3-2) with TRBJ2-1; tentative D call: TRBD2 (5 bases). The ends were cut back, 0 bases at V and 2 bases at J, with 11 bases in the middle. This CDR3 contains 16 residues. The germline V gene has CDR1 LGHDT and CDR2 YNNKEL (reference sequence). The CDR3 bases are TGTGCCAGCAGCCAAGACGTTGGAGGCACCTACAATGAGCAGTTCTTC. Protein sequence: CASSQDVGGTYNEQFF.